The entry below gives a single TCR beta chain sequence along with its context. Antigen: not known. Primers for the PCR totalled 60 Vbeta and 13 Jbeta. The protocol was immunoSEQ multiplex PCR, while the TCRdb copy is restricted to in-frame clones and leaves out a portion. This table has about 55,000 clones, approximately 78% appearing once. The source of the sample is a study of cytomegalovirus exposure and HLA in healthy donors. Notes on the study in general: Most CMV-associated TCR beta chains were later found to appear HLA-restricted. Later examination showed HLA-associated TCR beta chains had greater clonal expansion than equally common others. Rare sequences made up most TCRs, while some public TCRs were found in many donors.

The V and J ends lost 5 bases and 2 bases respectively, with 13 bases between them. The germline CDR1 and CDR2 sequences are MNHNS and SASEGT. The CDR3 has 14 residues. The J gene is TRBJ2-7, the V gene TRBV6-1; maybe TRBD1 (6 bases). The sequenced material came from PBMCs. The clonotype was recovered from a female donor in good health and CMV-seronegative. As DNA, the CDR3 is TGTGCCAGCAGTCATACAGGGTTCGCCTACGAGCAGTACTTC. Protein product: CASSHTGFAYEQYF.